Given below is one T cell receptor (beta chain) in context. No antigen is known for it. Sequencing was performed with immunoSEQ multiplex PCR; in TCRdb, only in-frame clones are kept and a portion is missing. Of 10,000 to 15,000 clones detected, roughly 92% appear once; the ten largest clones hold 6% to 8.5%. This entry belongs to a study of T cell clonotyping in hematopoietic cell transplantation. Study-level points and caveats: Higher Inverse Simpson Index values in graft donor and pretransplant recipient predicted broader posttransplant TCR diversity. After transplant, recipient diversity fell while pathologically expanded clonotypes grew through day 180. Without cell sorting, CD4 versus CD8 contributions remain unresolved. At the given depth, recipient repertoires were over 95% de novo clonotypes.

Source: PBMCs, taken 100 days after allogeneic stem cell transplant. The TCR comes from a female patient in her fifties who had an allogeneic stem cell transplant from an unrelated donor, so the T cells may come from the graft donor. Some clones in this sample may be carry-over from other donors' samples.

The CDR3 loop reads CASSLDYRAGGTGELFF. The DNA for the CDR3 is TGTGCCAGCAGCTTGGATTATAGAGCGGGAGGGACCGGGGAGCTGTTTTTT. The V call is TRBV5-4, the J call TRBJ2-2; 10 positions agree with TRBD2. The CDR3 sequence is 17 residues long. V gave up 0 bases and J gave up 5 bases; unmatched junction bases: 7. Germline CDR1 and CDR2: SGHNT and YYREEE (reference sequence).